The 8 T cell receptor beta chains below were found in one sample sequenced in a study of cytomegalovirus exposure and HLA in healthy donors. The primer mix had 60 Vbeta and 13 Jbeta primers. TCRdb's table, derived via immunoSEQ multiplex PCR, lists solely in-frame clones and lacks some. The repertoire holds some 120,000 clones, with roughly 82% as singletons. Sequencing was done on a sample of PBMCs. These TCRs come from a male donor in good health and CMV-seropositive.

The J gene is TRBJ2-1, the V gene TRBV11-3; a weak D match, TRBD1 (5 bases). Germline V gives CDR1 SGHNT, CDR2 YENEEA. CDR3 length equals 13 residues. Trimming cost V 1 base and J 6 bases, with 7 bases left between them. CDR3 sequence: CASSLGGGNEQFF. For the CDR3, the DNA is TGTGCCAGCAGCTTAGGGGGCGGCAATGAGCAGTTCTTC. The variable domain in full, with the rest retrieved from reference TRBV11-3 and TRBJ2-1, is EAGVVQSPRYKIIEKKQPVAFWCNPISGHNTLYWYLQNLGQGPELLIRYENEEAVDDSQLPKDRFSAERLKGVDSTLKIQPAELGDSAVYLCASSLGGGNEQFFGPGTRLTVL.

The CDR3 region has the DNA TGTGCCATCAGACAGGGGGAGGATCAGCCCCAGCATTTT. It encodes CAIRQGEDQPQHF. This sequence joins TRBV10-3 and TRBJ1-5; the match to TRBD1 covers 8 bases. After removal of 6 bases from V and 5 bases from J, the junction contained 3 bases not matched to a gene. This CDR3 contains 13 residues. Germline CDR1 is ENHRY and CDR2 is SYGVKD.

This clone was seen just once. Here the CDR3 DNA reads TGCGCCAGCAGGGATGGGACTACTCGCACAGATACGCAGTATTTT. Amino acids: CASRDGTTRTDTQYF. This sequence joins TRBV5-1 and TRBJ2-3; TRBD2 matches 7 bases. The CDR3 sequence is 15 residues long. V was pared by 5 bases and J by 1 base, with 7 bases of the junction left unmatched. Germline-derived CDR1 and CDR2 are SGHRS and YFSETQ.

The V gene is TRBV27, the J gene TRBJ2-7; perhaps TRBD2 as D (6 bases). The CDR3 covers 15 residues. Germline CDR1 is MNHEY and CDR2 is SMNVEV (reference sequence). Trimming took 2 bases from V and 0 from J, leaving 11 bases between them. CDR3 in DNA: TGTGCCAGCAGTTTAAAGCGGGCTGCCTCCTACGAGCAGTACTTC. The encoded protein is CASSLKRAASYEQYF.

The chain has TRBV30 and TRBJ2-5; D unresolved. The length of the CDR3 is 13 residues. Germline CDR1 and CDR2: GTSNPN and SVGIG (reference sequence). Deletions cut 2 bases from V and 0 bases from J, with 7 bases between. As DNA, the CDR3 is TGTGCCTGGAGTCGGGTCAACCAAGAGACCCAGTACTTC. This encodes CAWSRVNQETQYF.

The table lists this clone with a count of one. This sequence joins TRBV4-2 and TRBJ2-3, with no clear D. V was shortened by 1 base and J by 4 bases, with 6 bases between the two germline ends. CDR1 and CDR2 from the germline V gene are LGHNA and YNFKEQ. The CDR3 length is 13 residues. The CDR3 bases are TGTGCCAGCAGCCAAGGAGATTCAGATACGCAGTATTTT. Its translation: CASSQGDSDTQYF.

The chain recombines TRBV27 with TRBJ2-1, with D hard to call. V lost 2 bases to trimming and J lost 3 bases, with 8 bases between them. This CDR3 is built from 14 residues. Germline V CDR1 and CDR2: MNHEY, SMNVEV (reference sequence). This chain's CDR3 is CASSLAYSYNEQFF. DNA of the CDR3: TGTGCCAGCAGTTTAGCCTACAGCTACAATGAGCAGTTCTTC.

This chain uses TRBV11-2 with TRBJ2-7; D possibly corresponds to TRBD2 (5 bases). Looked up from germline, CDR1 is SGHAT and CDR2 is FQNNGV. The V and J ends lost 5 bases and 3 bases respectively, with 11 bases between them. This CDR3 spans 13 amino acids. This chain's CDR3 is CASSQSGGYEQYF. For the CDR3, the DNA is TGTGCCAGCAGCCAGAGCGGAGGCTACGAGCAGTACTTC.